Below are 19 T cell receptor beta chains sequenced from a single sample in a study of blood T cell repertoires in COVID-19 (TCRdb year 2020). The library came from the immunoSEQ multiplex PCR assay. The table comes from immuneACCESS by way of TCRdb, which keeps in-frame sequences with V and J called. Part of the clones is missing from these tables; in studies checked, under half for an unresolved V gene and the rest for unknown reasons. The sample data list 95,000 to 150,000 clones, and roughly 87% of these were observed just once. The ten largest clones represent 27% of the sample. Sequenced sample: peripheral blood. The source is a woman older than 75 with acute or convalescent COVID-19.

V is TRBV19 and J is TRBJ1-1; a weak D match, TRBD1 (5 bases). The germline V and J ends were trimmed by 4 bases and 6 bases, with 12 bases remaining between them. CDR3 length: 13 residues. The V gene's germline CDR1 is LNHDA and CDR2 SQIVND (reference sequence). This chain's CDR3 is CASSRGSRPEAFF. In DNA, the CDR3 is TGTGCCAGTAGTAGGGGCAGTCGCCCTGAAGCTTTCTTT.

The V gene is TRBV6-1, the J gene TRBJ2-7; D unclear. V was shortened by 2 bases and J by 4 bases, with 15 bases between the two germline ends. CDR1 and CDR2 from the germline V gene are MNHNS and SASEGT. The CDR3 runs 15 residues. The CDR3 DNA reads TGTGCCAGCAGTGAAAGGTGGAGTCCGGTGTACGAGCAGTACGTC. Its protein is CASSERWSPVYEQYV.

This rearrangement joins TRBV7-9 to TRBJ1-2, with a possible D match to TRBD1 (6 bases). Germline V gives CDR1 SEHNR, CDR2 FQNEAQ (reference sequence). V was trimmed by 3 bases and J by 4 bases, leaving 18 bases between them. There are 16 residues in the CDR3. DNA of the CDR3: TGTGCCAGCAGCTTGCTGGGCAGGGGCGTCCTCTATGGCTACACCTTC. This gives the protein CASSLLGRGVLYGYTF.

CDR3 in amino acids: CASSFGGTGNTIYF. CDR3 DNA sequence: TGTGCCAGCAGCTTTGGGGGGACTGGAAACACCATATATTTT. The chain carries TRBV7-2 and TRBJ1-3; D is possibly TRBD1 (5 bases). The CDR3 has 14 amino acids. Trimming took 3 bases from V and 2 from J, leaving 8 bases between them. CDR1 and CDR2 from the germline V gene are SGHTA and FQGNSA. The whole variable domain, filled in from reference TRBV7-2 and TRBJ1-3, reads GAGVSQSPSNKVTEKGKDVELRCDPISGHTALYWYRQSLGQGLEFLIYFQGNSAPDKSGLPSDRFSAERTGGSVSTLTIQRTQQEDSAVYLCASSFGGTGNTIYFGEGSWLTVV.

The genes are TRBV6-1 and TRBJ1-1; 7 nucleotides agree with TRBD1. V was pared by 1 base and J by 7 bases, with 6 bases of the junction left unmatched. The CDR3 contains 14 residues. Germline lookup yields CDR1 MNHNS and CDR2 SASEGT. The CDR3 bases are TGTGCCAGCAGTGAAGGTGTTAGACAGGGTGAAGCTTTCTTT. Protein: CASSEGVRQGEAFF.

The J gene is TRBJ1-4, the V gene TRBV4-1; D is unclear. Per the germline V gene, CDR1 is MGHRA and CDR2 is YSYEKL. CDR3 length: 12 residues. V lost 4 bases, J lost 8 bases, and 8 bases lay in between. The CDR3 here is CASSLRGEKLFF. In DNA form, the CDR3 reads TGCGCCAGCAGCCTTCGAGGCGAAAAACTGTTTTTT.

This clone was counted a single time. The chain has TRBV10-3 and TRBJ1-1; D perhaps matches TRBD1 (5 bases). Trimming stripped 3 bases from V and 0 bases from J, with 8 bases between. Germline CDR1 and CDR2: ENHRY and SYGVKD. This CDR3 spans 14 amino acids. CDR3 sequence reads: CAISDGGLNTEAFF. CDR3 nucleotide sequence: TGTGCCATCAGTGACGGGGGTTTGAACACTGAAGCTTTCTTT.

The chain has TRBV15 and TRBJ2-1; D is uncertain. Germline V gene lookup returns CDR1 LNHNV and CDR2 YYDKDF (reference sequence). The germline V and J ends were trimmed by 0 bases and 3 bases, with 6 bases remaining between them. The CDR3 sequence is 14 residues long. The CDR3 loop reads CATSRDIVYNEQFF. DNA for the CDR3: TGTGCCACCAGCAGAGATATTGTCTACAATGAGCAGTTCTTC.

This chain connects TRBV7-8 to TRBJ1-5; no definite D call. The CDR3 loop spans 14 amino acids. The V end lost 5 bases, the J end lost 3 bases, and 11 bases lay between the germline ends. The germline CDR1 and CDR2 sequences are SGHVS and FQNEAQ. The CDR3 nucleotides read TGTGCCAGCAGCCACGGCAGGCTCAATCAGCCCCAGCATTTT. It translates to CASSHGRLNQPQHF.

In nucleotides, the CDR3 is TGTGCCAGCAGCTTACGTCCGGGGGGCGGGGCCCCCAGAGAGACCCAGTACTTC. Its protein is CASSLRPGGGAPRETQYF. This chain joins TRBV7-9 and TRBJ2-5, with D possibly TRBD2 on 7 matching bases. The V end was cut by 2 bases, the J end by 4 bases, with 23 bases between. The CDR3 loop spans 18 amino acids. The germline CDR1 and CDR2 sequences are SEHNR and FQNEAQ (reference sequence).

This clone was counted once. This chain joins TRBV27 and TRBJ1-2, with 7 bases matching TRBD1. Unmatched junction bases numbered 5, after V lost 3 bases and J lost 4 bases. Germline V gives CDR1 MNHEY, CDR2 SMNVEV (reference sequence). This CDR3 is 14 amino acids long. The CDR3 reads CASSLGTGAYGYTF. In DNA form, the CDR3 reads TGTGCCAGCAGTTTGGGTACAGGGGCCTATGGCTACACCTTC.

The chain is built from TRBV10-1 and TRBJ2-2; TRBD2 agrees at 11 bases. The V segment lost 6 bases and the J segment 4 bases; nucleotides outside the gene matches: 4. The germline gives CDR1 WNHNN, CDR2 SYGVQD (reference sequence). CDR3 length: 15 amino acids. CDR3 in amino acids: CASRPGTSGTGELFF. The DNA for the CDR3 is TGCGCCAGCAGGCCCGGGACTAGCGGCACCGGGGAGCTGTTTTTT.

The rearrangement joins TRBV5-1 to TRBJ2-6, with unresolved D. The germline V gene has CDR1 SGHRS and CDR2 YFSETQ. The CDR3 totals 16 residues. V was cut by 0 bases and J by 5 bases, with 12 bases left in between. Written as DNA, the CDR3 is TGCGCCAGCAGCTTGGTTCTCAGGCAATGGGCCAACGTCCTGACTTTC. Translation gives CASSLVLRQWANVLTF. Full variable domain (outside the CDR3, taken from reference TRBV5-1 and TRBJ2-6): KAGVTQTPRYLIKTRGQQVTLSCSPISGHRSVSWYQQTPGQGLQFLFEYFSETQRNKGNFPGRFSGRQFSNSRSEMNVSTLELGDSALYLCASSLVLRQWANVLTFGAGSRLTVL.

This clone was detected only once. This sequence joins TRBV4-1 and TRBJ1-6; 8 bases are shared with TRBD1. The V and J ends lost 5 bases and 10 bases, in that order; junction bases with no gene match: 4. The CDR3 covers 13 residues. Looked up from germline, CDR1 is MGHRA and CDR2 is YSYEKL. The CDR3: CASSTGGASPLHF. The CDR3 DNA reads TGCGCCAGCAGCACAGGGGGAGCATCACCCCTCCACTTT.

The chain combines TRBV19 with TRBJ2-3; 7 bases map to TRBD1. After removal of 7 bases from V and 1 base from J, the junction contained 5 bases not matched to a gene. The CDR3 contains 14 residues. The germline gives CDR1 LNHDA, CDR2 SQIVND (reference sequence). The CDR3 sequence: CASTPGQRTDTQYF. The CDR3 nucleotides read TGTGCCAGTACCCCGGGACAGCGCACAGATACGCAGTATTTT.

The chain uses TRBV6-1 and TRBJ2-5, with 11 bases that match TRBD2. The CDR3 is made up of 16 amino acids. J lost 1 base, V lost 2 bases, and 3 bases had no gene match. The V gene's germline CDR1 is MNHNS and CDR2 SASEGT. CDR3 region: CASSEQLAGAQETQYF. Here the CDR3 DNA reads TGTGCCAGCAGTGAACAACTAGCGGGGGCCCAAGAGACCCAGTACTTC.

This CDR3 is CASRRSAGTGNTIYF. As DNA, the CDR3 is TGTGCCAGCAGAAGGTCTGCAGGGACTGGAAACACCATATATTTT. The gene calls are TRBV27 and TRBJ1-3, with D possibly TRBD1 on 5 matching bases. CDR1 and CDR2 from the germline V gene are MNHEY and SMNVEV (reference sequence). V was shortened by 6 bases and J by 2 bases, with 14 bases between the two germline ends. This CDR3 region has 15 residues.

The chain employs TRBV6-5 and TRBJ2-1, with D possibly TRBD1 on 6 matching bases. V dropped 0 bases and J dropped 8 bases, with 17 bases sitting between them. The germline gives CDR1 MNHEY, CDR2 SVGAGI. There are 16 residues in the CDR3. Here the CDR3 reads CASSYSTQGKGHEQFF. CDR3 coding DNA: TGTGCCAGCAGTTACTCGACCCAGGGGAAAGGGCATGAGCAGTTCTTC.

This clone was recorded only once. The CDR3 region is CASSQQTGAYEQYF. The CDR3 DNA reads TGCGCCAGCAGCCAACAGACAGGGGCATACGAGCAGTACTTC. This sequence joins TRBV4-3 and TRBJ2-7; TRBD1 agrees at 8 bases. The V segment lost 2 bases and the J segment 4 bases; nucleotides outside the gene matches: 4. The CDR3 extends over 14 amino acids. Germline V gives CDR1 LGHNA, CDR2 YSLEER.